These 26 T cell receptor beta chains originate from one sample sequenced in a study of tumor and adjacent non-tumor tissue in lung cancer. A modified ARM-PCR protocol with three rounds of nested PCR amplified TCRbeta. TCRdb re-called the multiplex PCR reads with MiXCR, one entry per CDR3 protein. The data show 120,000 or so distinct CDR3 sequences, roughly 67% seen once. The template was RNA from unsorted bulk tissue. Sample: lung tumor tissue. The origin of the receptors is a young man with non-small cell lung cancer.

On this clonotype: One base away lies a much larger clone, so this may be a sequencing read error. This rearrangement joins TRBV5-6 to TRBJ2-3; D is ambiguous. There are 12 residues in the CDR3. Germline V gives CDR1 SGHDT, CDR2 YYEEEE. The CDR3: CVSSRPADTQYF. CDR3 DNA: TGTGTCAGCAGCCGGCCAGCAGATACGCAGTATTTT.

With respect to this clonotype: This may stem from a read error, because a much larger clone lies one nucleotide away. This is likely a read error, given that the CDR3 carries no conserved phenylalanine or tryptophan at its end. V gene TRBV4-1 combines with J gene TRBJ2-1; D not resolved. V lost 4 bases and J 9 bases, leaving 13 bases between the germline ends. Germline CDR1 and CDR2: MGHRA and YSYEKL. The CDR3 length is 13 residues. CDR3 residues: CASSPHLEFEQFI. CDR3 nucleotide sequence: TGCGCCAGCAGCCCCCATCTAGAATTTGAGCAGTTCATC.

With respect to this clonotype: As the CDR3 is not closed by the conserved phenylalanine or tryptophan, this likely results from a read error. The genes are TRBV11-2 and TRBJ2-1; weak D call: TRBD2 (5 bases). V shed 3 bases and J shed 6 bases, with 9 bases lying between them. This CDR3 spans 13 amino acids. Germline CDR1 and CDR2: SGHAT and FQNNGV. CDR3 in amino acids: CASSLDGINEQFL. The DNA of the CDR3 is TGTGCCAGCAGCTTGGACGGGATCAATGAGCAGTTCTTA.

This clonotype was counted a few times. A read error may be the cause here, since a much bigger clone is one base away. This rearrangement joins TRBV6-5 to TRBJ2-3; 13 nucleotides align to TRBD2. Looked up from germline, CDR1 is MNHEY and CDR2 is SVGAGI. The CDR3 consists of 15 residues. The CDR3 here is CDSCRTSGGADTQYF. The CDR3 nucleotides are TGTGACAGCTGCCGGACTAGCGGGGGAGCAGATACGCAGTATTTT.

The rearrangement uses TRBV4-3 and TRBJ2-5; 8 positions agree with TRBD2. CDR1 is LGHNA and CDR2 is YSLEER in the germline V gene. This CDR3 is 16 amino acids long. J was trimmed by 13 bases and V by 4 bases; bases with no gene match: 20. CDR3 nucleotide sequence: TGCGCCAGCAGCCCCCGGGGGGGTGTGGGGAGCACTCGGAGGTACTTC. It translates to CASSPRGGVGSTRRYF.

This clonotype has a handful of counts. This rearrangement joins TRBV20-1 to TRBJ1-1; a weak D match, TRBD1 (6 bases). Germline-derived CDR1 and CDR2 are DFQATT and SNEGSKA (reference sequence). The CDR3 length is 13 residues. The V end lost 5 bases, the J end lost 0 bases, and 10 bases lay between the germline ends. The CDR3 loop is CSAADSVNTEAFF. The CDR3 nucleotides read TGCAGTGCTGCGGACAGTGTGAACACTGAAGCTTTCTTT.

The chain recombines TRBV7-2 with TRBJ2-7, with no clear D. The CDR3 is made up of 15 amino acids. Trimming removed 6 bases from V and 2 bases from J, with 17 bases in between. The V gene's germline CDR1 is SGHTA and CDR2 FQGNSA. The CDR3 nucleotides are TGTGCCAGCAGTTCAACCCGACAAACCACCTACGAGCAGTACTTC. As protein: CASSSTRQTTYEQYF.

Regarding this clonotype: This could be a read error, since a much larger clone is one nucleotide away. This sequence joins TRBV6-2 or TRBV6-3 and TRBJ1-2; D might be TRBD1 (6 bases). The germline V and J ends were trimmed by 5 bases and 6 bases, with 13 bases remaining between them. The V gene's germline CDR1 is MNHEY and CDR2 SVGEGT. The CDR3 loop spans 13 amino acids. The CDR3 loop reads CASSPGQWDGYTF. In DNA, the CDR3 is TGTGCCAGCAGTCCGGGACAATGGGATGGCTACACCTTC.

Concerning this clonotype itself: A much larger clone differs by one base, so this may be a read error. V gene TRBV6-6 combines with J gene TRBJ1-1, with unresolved D. Germline CDR1 and CDR2: MNHNY and SVGAGI (reference sequence). This CDR3 contains 12 residues. This CDR3 reads CASSFPDGEVFF. CDR3 DNA sequence: TGTGCCAGCAGTTTCCCGGACGGTGAAGTTTTCTTT.

Remarks on this clonotype: Possible read error: a much larger clone is one base away. The chain recombines TRBV20-1 with TRBJ2-1; 10 positions agree with TRBD2. With V trimmed by 4 bases and J by 5 bases, 11 bases remained unmatched. Germline loops: CDR1 DFQATT, CDR2 SNEGSKA (reference sequence). The length of the CDR3 is 16 residues. The CDR3, as DNA: TGCAGTGCTAACACGGGCAGCGGGGGGGGGCACAATGAGCAGTTCTTC. It yields the protein CSANTGSGGGHNEQFF.

Remarks on this clonotype: A read error may produce the germline difference seen at one junction end. The rearrangement joins TRBV11-2 to TRBJ1-2; D remains ambiguous. CDR1 SGHAT and CDR2 FQNNGV come from the germline V gene. The CDR3 is made up of 15 amino acids. The CDR3 coding sequence is TGTGCCAGCAGCGCCGACATGGTTTCTAATTATGGCTACACCTTC. It is translated as CASSADMVSNYGYTF.

This clonotype was seen a few times. This chain links TRBV11-1 with TRBJ2-7, with 8 bases identical to TRBD1. Germline CDR1 is SGHAT and CDR2 is FQDESV (reference sequence). Germline trimming cut 6 bases from V and 7 bases from J; bases unmatched to any gene: 8. The CDR3 runs 13 residues. In DNA, the CDR3 is TGTGCCAGCAGAGGGGACAGGTCCGTAGAGCAGTACTTC. It encodes CASRGDRSVEQYF.

This clonotype has more than one count but fewer than ten. The chain couples TRBV20-1 to TRBJ2-3; D is possibly TRBD2 (7 bases). CDR3 length equals 14 residues. CDR1 DFQATT and CDR2 SNEGSKA come from the germline V gene (reference sequence). V was pared by 0 bases and J by 5 bases, with 12 bases between. The CDR3 sequence: CSARDYRGGDTQYF. The CDR3 coding sequence is TGCAGTGCTAGAGATTATAGGGGGGGAGATACGCAGTATTTT.

On this clonotype: One junction end does not reproduce the germline sequence, and a read error may be involved. V usage is TRBV6-5 and J usage is TRBJ2-2, with 7 bases fitting TRBD1. Germline assignment: CDR1 MNHEY and CDR2 SVGAGI. The CDR3 sequence is 14 residues long. The CDR3 region has the DNA TGTGCCAGTAGGGTGGACAGGATCACCGGGGAGTTGTTTTTT. This translates into CASRVDRITGELFF.

This chain joins TRBV12-3 or TRBV12-4 and TRBJ2-3; no clear D gene. CDR3 length: 14 residues. Trimming stripped 3 bases from V and 5 bases from J, with 12 bases between. CDR3 nucleotides: TGTGCCAGCAGTTTTACTAACCGAAGAGATACGCAGTATTTT. Translated: CASSFTNRRDTQYF.

V gene TRBV11-1 combines with J gene TRBJ2-1; TRBD1 or TRBD2 may be the D gene (6 bases each). With the DNA end fitting TRBJ2-7 better, the J assignment may be wrong. Germline CDR1 and CDR2: SGHAT and FQDESV (reference sequence). This CDR3 is built from 14 residues. The CDR3 region has the DNA TGTGCCAGCAGCCCTTACAGCGAGGGGGGTGAGCAGTACTTC. Translating it yields CASSPYSEGGEQYF.

Remarks on this clonotype: This clone may be a read error of a much larger clone one base away. The V and J genes are TRBV20-1 and TRBJ2-7; no definite D call. Germline V gives CDR1 DFQATT, CDR2 SNEGSKA (reference sequence). Trimming pared 0 bases from V and 6 bases from J, leaving 12 bases between. The CDR3 has 13 amino acids. CDR3 loop: CSAREGRISEQYF. In nucleotides, the CDR3 is TGCAGTGCTAGAGAGGGCAGGATATCCGAGCAGTACTTC.

The CDR3 loop is CASAPLTTTYEQYF. Written as DNA, the CDR3 is TGTGCCAGCGCTCCCCTAACGACTACCTACGAGCAGTACTTC. The chain uses TRBV11-2 and TRBJ2-7; weak D call: TRBD2 (5 bases). CDR1 is SGHAT and CDR2 is FQNNGV in the germline V gene. V lost 8 bases to trimming and J lost 2 bases, with 16 bases between them. This CDR3 spans 14 amino acids.

To note about this clonotype: A read error may account for a junction end that differs from germline. The chain has TRBV6-1 and TRBJ2-1; 10 nucleotides align to TRBD1. Per germline, CDR1 MNHNS and CDR2 SASEGT. The length of the CDR3 is 15 residues. CDR3 amino acids: CVSISGTGARNEQFF. CDR3 sequence (DNA): TGTGTCAGCATCTCCGGGACAGGGGCGAGGAACGAGCAGTTCTTC.

V usage is TRBV11-2 and J usage is TRBJ2-7; unclear D gene. Germline loops: CDR1 SGHAT, CDR2 FQNNGV. This CDR3 has 15 amino acids. Trimming took 1 base from V and 0 from J, leaving 10 bases between them. CDR3 sequence reads: CASSLARIGSYEQYF. The CDR3 bases are TGTGCCAGCAGCTTAGCCAGGATAGGCTCCTACGAGCAGTACTTC.

This clonotype was picked up many times. The chain is built from TRBV6-5 and TRBJ2-7; D unclear. The V gene lost 0 bases and the J gene lost 0 bases, with 9 bases spanning the gap. The CDR3 totals 15 residues. The germline V gene encodes CDR1 MNHEY and CDR2 SVGAGI. The CDR3 sequence: CASSYSLGNSYEQYF. CDR3 DNA sequence: TGTGCCAGCAGTTACTCGTTGGGAAACTCCTACGAGCAGTACTTC.

Turning to this clonotype: Likely a read error: the CDR3 ends without its conserved phenylalanine or tryptophan. The rearrangement uses TRBV28 and TRBJ2-7; D ambiguous. CDR3 length: 12 residues. Trimming pared 4 bases from V and 2 bases from J, leaving 6 bases between. Germline loops: CDR1 MDHEN, CDR2 SYDVKM. The CDR3 nucleotides are TGTGCCAGCAGTTCCCATCCCTACGAGCAGTACCTA. Protein sequence: CASSSHPYEQYL.

To note about this clonotype: A much larger clone lies a single base off, so this may be a read error. The chain combines TRBV20-1 with TRBJ2-1; 11 positions agree with TRBD2. Germline V gene sequence: CDR1 DFQATT, CDR2 SNEGSKA (reference sequence). The CDR3 runs to 15 residues. This chain's CDR3 is CSAQSGLAEDNERFF. DNA for the CDR3: TGCAGTGCTCAATCGGGACTAGCGGAGGACAATGAGCGGTTCTTC.

This clonotype was seen just once. A much larger clone differs from this one at a single base, so this may be a read error. J is TRBJ1-5 and V is TRBV12-3 or TRBV12-4; the D gene is possibly TRBD1 (5 bases). The CDR3 spans 13 residues. The V end was cut by 5 bases, the J end by 5 bases, with 10 bases between. The CDR3 nucleotides are TGTGCCAGCAGTCCGGACAACTATCAGCCCCAGCATTTT. It specifies CASSPDNYQPQHF.

A note on this clonotype: It is likely a read error, because the conserved phenylalanine at the end of the CDR3 is missing. This chain connects TRBV4-1 to TRBJ2-2, with unresolved D. This CDR3 is 16 amino acids long. Germline CDR1 reads MGHRA; CDR2 reads YSYEKL. The CDR3: CASNQVPRRSTGELFI. The CDR3 DNA reads TGCGCCAGCAACCAAGTCCCCAGACGGAGCACCGGGGAGCTGTTTATT.

Concerning this clonotype itself: The junction and the germline gene differ at one end; a read error may be behind it. This chain uses TRBV20-1 with TRBJ2-1; D assignment may be TRBD1 or TRBD2 (5 bases each). CDR1 is DFQATT, CDR2 SNEGSKA, per germline (reference sequence). The CDR3 has 14 amino acids. The CDR3 DNA sequence: TGCATTGCTCGTACTAGGGGTGGTTACAATGAGCAGTTCTTC. It yields the protein CIARTRGGYNEQFF.